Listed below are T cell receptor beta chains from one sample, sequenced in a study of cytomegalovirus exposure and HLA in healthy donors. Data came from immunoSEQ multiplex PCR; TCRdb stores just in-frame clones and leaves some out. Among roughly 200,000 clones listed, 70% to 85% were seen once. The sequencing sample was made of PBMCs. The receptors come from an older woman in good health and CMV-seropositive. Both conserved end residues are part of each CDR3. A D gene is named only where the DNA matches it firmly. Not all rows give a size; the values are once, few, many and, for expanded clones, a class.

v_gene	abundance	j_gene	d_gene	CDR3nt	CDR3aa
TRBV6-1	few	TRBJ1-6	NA	TGTGCCAGCAGTGAACAGGCAGGCTCCGGGGTTTCACCCCTCCACTTT	CASSEQAGSGVSPLHF
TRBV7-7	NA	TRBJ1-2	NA	TGTGCCAGCAGCGAACCGGTGAACTATGGCTACACCTTC	CASSEPVNYGYTF
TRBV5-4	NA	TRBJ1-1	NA	TGTGCCAGCACGAGAGGGATGAACACTGAAGCTTTCTTT	CASTRGMNTEAFF
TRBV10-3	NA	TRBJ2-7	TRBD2	TGTGCCATCAGAAACACTAGCGGGAGTTCCCCCGAGCAGTACTTC	CAIRNTSGSSPEQYF
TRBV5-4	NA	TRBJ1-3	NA	TGTGCCAGCAGCTTGGTCGGGAGCTCTGGAAACACCATATATTTT	CASSLVGSSGNTIYF
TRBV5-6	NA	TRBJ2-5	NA	TGTGCCAGCAGCCAGGGCCCTCAAGAGACCCAGTACTTC	CASSQGPQETQYF
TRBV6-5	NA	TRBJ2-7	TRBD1	TGTGCCAGCAGTTACTCAGGGACAGGGGAATACGAGCAGTACTTC	CASSYSGTGEYEQYF
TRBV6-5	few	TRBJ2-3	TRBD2	TGTGCCAGCAGTTACGATTCGGGGGGTTTTGATACGCAGTATTTT	CASSYDSGGFDTQYF
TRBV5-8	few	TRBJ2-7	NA	TGTGCCAGCTCCCCGGGATACGAGCAGTACTTC	CASSPGYEQYF
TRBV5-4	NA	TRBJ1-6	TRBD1	TGTGCCAGCAGCCGGGACAGGGGTGGGTCACCCCTCCACTTT	CASSRDRGGSPLHF
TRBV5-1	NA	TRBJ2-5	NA	TGCGCCAGCAGCTTGGAAGCGCCGGAAGAGACCCAGTACTTC	CASSLEAPEETQYF
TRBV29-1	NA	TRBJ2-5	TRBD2	TGCAGCGTACTAGCGGGGGAAGAGACCCAGTACTTC	CSVLAGEETQYF
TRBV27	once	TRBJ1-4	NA	TGTGCCAGCAGTTTTATGGCGGCAACTAATGAAAAACTGTTTTTT	CASSFMAATNEKLFF
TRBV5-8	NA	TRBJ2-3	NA	TGTGCCAGCAGCTTGGGACGGAAACTATTCACAGATACGCAGTATTTT	CASSLGRKLFTDTQYF
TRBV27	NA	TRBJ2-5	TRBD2	TGTGCCAGCAGTTGGACTAGCGGGGGGTTGGAGACCCAGTACTTC	CASSWTSGGLETQYF
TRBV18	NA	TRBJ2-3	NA	TGTGCCAGCTCACCACCCCTTGAGGATACGCAGTATTTT	CASSPPLEDTQYF
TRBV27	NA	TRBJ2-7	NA	TGTGCCAGCAGTTTTTCGGGACATACCTACGAGCAGTACTTC	CASSFSGHTYEQYF
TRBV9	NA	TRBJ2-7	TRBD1	TGTGCCAGCAGCGTAGGGTGGGACAGGGCTCACGAGCAGTACTTC	CASSVGWDRAHEQYF
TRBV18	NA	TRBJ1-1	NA	TGTGCCAGCTCACCGAACGACAGGGAAGCTTTCTTT	CASSPNDREAFF
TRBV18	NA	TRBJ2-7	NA	TGTGCCAGCTCACCCGGACAGCTTGGTTCCTACGAGCAGTACTTC	CASSPGQLGSYEQYF
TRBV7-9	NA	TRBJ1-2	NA	TGTGCCAGCAGCCCCGGACAGACCAACTATGGCTACACCTTC	CASSPGQTNYGYTF
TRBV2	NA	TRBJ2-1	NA	TGTGCCAGCACCAAACTTGTTCTCAGAGGCAATGAGCAGTTCTTC	CASTKLVLRGNEQFF
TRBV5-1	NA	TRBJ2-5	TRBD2	TGCGCCAGCAGCTTAAGCGGGAGGCAAGAGACCCAGTACTTC	CASSLSGRQETQYF
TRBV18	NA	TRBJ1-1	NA	TGTGCCAGCTCACCACCAAGAGGTTATAACACTGAAGCTTTCTTT	CASSPPRGYNTEAFF